One T cell receptor (beta chain) is described in this entry. Antigen specificity is unknown. On sorted subsets, replicate PCRs used 200 to 250 ng DNA, or 25,000 to 35,000 T cell genomes. The assay was immunoSEQ multiplex PCR, and TCRdb's table has in-frame clones only and misses some. The data hold fewer than 2.5 million clones, with approximately 93% observed a single time. This CDR3 region has 15 residues. CDR1 and CDR2 from the germline V gene are SGHTA and FQGNSA. V was clipped by 7 bases and J by 0 bases, with 16 bases between them. This sample was taken from a study of shared clonotypes between healthy human individuals. The donors, healthy adults who were HIV-negative, had experienced no recent acute infections or vaccinations. Whole-study findings and limits: The naive CD4 repertoires of several donors were compared, and approximately 5% of clonotypes were shared.

What was sequenced was naive CD4+ T cells from PBMCs. Subset here: CD45RA+ positively selected. The source is a man between 18 and 35 years old in good health. Some clones in this sample may be carry-over from other donors' samples. This sequence joins TRBV7-2 and TRBJ2-7; the D gene is possibly TRBD1 (6 bases). In nucleotides, the CDR3 is TGTGCCAGCAACCTGCAAGGGGGAAACTCCTACGAGCAGTACTTC. As protein: CASNLQGGNSYEQYF.